These 8 T cell receptor beta chains were all obtained from the same sample, sequenced in a study of spatial heterogeneity in lung cancer. Each CDR3 protein gets one entry after TCRdb re-called the 5' RACE reads with MiXCR. The sample carries tens of thousands of distinct CDR3 sequences, 19% recorded once. Specified time point: blood at routine non-recurrence follow-up after resection. This material consisted of PBMCs, taken at follow-up. These receptors were collected from a male donor with early-stage non-small cell lung cancer.

Many counts were recorded for this clonotype. This rearrangement joins TRBV29-1 to TRBJ1-1; D might be TRBD1 (5 bases). The CDR3 contains 12 residues. Trimming took 6 bases from V and 6 from J, leaving 14 bases between them. Germline-derived CDR1 and CDR2 are SQVTM and ANQGSEA. The CDR3 region has the DNA TGCAGCGTCACTCAGGGTAGCGCTGAAGCTTTCTTT. This gives the protein CSVTQGSAEAFF.

This chain uses TRBV11-2 with TRBJ2-1, with D perhaps being TRBD1 or TRBD2 (5 bases each). V was trimmed by 1 base and J by 7 bases, leaving 8 bases between them. The CDR3 consists of 13 residues. Germline V gives CDR1 SGHAT, CDR2 FQNNGV. The CDR3 sequence: CASSLVGVNEQFF. The DNA of the CDR3 is TGTGCCAGCAGCTTAGTGGGGGTGAATGAGCAGTTCTTC.

This clonotype was found many times. This sequence joins TRBV6-2 or TRBV6-3 and TRBJ2-5, with D possibly matching TRBD2 (7 bases). Per the germline V gene, CDR1 is MNHEY and CDR2 is SVGEGT. This CDR3 spans 14 amino acids. Trimming shortened V by 3 bases and J by 1 base, and 9 bases separated the two germline ends. CDR3: CASSYAGAQETQYF. The CDR3 region has the DNA TGTGCCAGCAGTTATGCGGGGGCCCAAGAGACCCAGTACTTC.

V gene TRBV6-1 combines with J gene TRBJ1-2, with TRBD1 as a possible D gene (5 bases). The CDR3 totals 13 residues. Germline lookup yields CDR1 MNHNS and CDR2 SASEGT. The ends were cut back, 4 bases at V and 5 bases at J, with 11 bases in the middle. The CDR3 DNA follows: TGTGCCAGCAGTGGACAGTCCAATTATGGCTACACCTTC. It is translated as CASSGQSNYGYTF.

The chain employs TRBV29-1 and TRBJ2-3, with 9 bases matching TRBD1. This CDR3 is 14 amino acids long. Germline assignment: CDR1 SQVTM and CDR2 ANQGSEA. J was trimmed by 1 base and V by 4 bases; bases with no gene match: 3. CDR3 region: CSVVDRGRTDTQYF. The DNA for the CDR3 is TGCAGCGTTGTGGACAGGGGACGCACAGATACGCAGTATTTT.

The rearrangement uses TRBV7-3 and TRBJ2-3; D is tentatively TRBD1 or TRBD2 (8 bases each). Deletions cut 5 bases from V and 5 bases from J, with 20 bases between. The CDR3 loop spans 16 amino acids. In germline, CDR1 is SGHTA, CDR2 FQGTGA. The CDR3 is CASSAGLAGGGDTQYF. The CDR3 region has the DNA TGTGCCAGCAGCGCAGGACTAGCAGGGGGCGGAGATACGCAGTATTTT.

The gene calls are TRBV12-3 or TRBV12-4 and TRBJ2-3; 7 nucleotides align to TRBD2. This CDR3 has 16 amino acids. J gave up 3 bases and V 3 bases, and 9 bases lay outside the gene matches. CDR3 residues: CASSFYSGDLTDTQYF. For the CDR3, the DNA is TGTGCCAGCAGTTTTTACAGCGGGGATTTGACAGATACGCAGTATTTT.

This clonotype has at least ten counts. The chain combines TRBV5-1 with TRBJ2-7; no definite D call. CDR3 length: 13 amino acids. Germline loops: CDR1 SGHRS, CDR2 YFSETQ. V gave up 2 bases and J gave up 2 bases, with 8 bases separating them. CDR3 in DNA: TGCGCCAGCAGCTTAAGGGCCCCCTACGAGCAGTACTTC. Its translation: CASSLRAPYEQYF.